The rows below give T cell receptor beta chains drawn from one sample of a study of T-cell reconstitution after alpha-beta-depleted transplantation in children. TCRdb re-called the PCR reads through MiXCR, storing one row per CDR3 protein. The sample lists fewer than 550,000 distinct CDR3 sequences, 15% to 20% occurring once. The sequences come from PBMCs, mostly from graft donor cells, collected 360 days after TCRalphabeta/CD19-depleted stem cell transplant. The source is a boy younger than two who had a stem cell transplant for Wiskott-Aldrich syndrome, so the T cells may come from the graft donor. The CDR3 runs from the conserved cysteine through the conserved F or W. The D gene is left open where the match is weak. Not all rows give a size; the values are once, few, many and, for expanded clones, a class.

v_call: TRBV12-3/TRBV12-4
d_call: .
clone_size: few
j_call: TRBJ2-1
cdr3_nt: TGTGCCACCTCGCGAGGAAGGGCCTCCTACAATGAGCAGTTCTTC
cdr3_aa: CATSRGRASYNEQFF

v_call: TRBV28
d_call: TRBD2
clone_size: few
j_call: TRBJ2-5
cdr3_nt: TGTGCCAGCAGCAGAGGACTAGCGGCGGGGGAGACCCAGTACTTC
cdr3_aa: CASSRGLAAGETQYF

v_call: TRBV28
d_call: TRBD2
clone_size: .
j_call: TRBJ2-3
cdr3_nt: TGTGCCAGCAGTTTTTCGCGGGGGAGCACAGATACGCAGTATTTT
cdr3_aa: CASSFSRGSTDTQYF

v_call: TRBV20-1
d_call: .
clone_size: few
j_call: TRBJ2-7
cdr3_nt: TGCAGTGCTAGAGATCGGGGGCACTCCTACGAGCAGTACTTC
cdr3_aa: CSARDRGHSYEQYF

v_call: TRBV13
d_call: TRBD2
clone_size: few
j_call: TRBJ2-7
cdr3_nt: TGTGCCACCTCTCCAAGCGGGAAGAAGGCCTACGAGCAGTACTTC
cdr3_aa: CATSPSGKKAYEQYF

v_call: TRBV5-1
d_call: .
clone_size: .
j_call: TRBJ2-1
cdr3_nt: TGCGCCAGCAGCTTGCCGTTAGTGGCTGAGCAGTTCTTC
cdr3_aa: CASSLPLVAEQFF

v_call: TRBV4-2
d_call: .
clone_size: .
j_call: TRBJ1-2
cdr3_nt: TGTGCCAGCAGCCAGTTACATCGAAACTATGGCTACACCTTC
cdr3_aa: CASSQLHRNYGYTF

v_call: TRBV7-2
d_call: .
clone_size: few
j_call: TRBJ1-5
cdr3_nt: TGTGCCAGCAGCCCTTTCCGCAATCAGCCCCAGCATTTT
cdr3_aa: CASSPFRNQPQHF

v_call: TRBV25-1
d_call: TRBD2
clone_size: .
j_call: TRBJ2-5
cdr3_nt: TGTGCCAGCAGTGCCTCTAGCGGGAGGCGGGAAGAGACCCAGTACTTC
cdr3_aa: CASSASSGRREETQYF

v_call: TRBV6-5
d_call: TRBD2
clone_size: .
j_call: TRBJ2-1
cdr3_nt: TGTGCCAGCAGTTACCGGCTAGCGGGAGGGAACCGGGAGCAGTTCTTC
cdr3_aa: CASSYRLAGGNREQFF

v_call: TRBV20-1
d_call: .
clone_size: .
j_call: TRBJ2-1
cdr3_nt: TGCAGTGCTGCTTTACTACGCTACAATGAGCAGTTCTTC
cdr3_aa: CSAALLRYNEQFF

v_call: TRBV2
d_call: .
clone_size: .
j_call: TRBJ2-2
cdr3_nt: TGTGCCAGCAGTGGGACTTCGAACACCGGGGAGCTGTTTTTT
cdr3_aa: CASSGTSNTGELFF

v_call: TRBV10-3
d_call: .
clone_size: .
j_call: TRBJ2-5
cdr3_nt: TGTGCCATCAGGACGGACAGCCGCCAAGAGACCCAGTACTTC
cdr3_aa: CAIRTDSRQETQYF

v_call: TRBV3-1
d_call: TRBD2
clone_size: .
j_call: TRBJ2-7
cdr3_nt: TGTGCCAGCAGCCAAGCGTGGGCTAGCGGTTCCTACGAGCAGTACTTC
cdr3_aa: CASSQAWASGSYEQYF

v_call: TRBV10-3
d_call: TRBD1
clone_size: few
j_call: TRBJ1-6
cdr3_nt: TGTGCCATCAGGACGGACAGGTTAAATTCACCCCTCCACTTT
cdr3_aa: CAIRTDRLNSPLHF

v_call: TRBV20-1
d_call: .
clone_size: few
j_call: TRBJ2-3
cdr3_nt: TGCAGTGCTAACAGGGTCAGCACAGATACGCAGTATTTT
cdr3_aa: CSANRVSTDTQYF

v_call: TRBV7-9
d_call: .
clone_size: many
j_call: TRBJ2-5
cdr3_nt: TGTGCCAGCAGCTTTTTGGTCGGATCCGGGCAAGAGACCCAGTACTTC
cdr3_aa: CASSFLVGSGQETQYF

v_call: TRBV10-3
d_call: .
clone_size: many
j_call: TRBJ1-1
cdr3_nt: TGTGCCATCAGTGGGGCAGGGAACACTGAAGCTTTCTTT
cdr3_aa: CAISGAGNTEAFF

v_call: TRBV15
d_call: TRBD2
clone_size: few
j_call: TRBJ2-3
cdr3_nt: TGTGCCACCAGCGACGGCGGGAGTGGTATAGATACGCAGTATTTT
cdr3_aa: CATSDGGSGIDTQYF

v_call: TRBV29-1
d_call: .
clone_size: .
j_call: TRBJ2-2
cdr3_nt: TGCAGCGTTGACAAAACGAACACCGGGGAGCTGTTTTTT
cdr3_aa: CSVDKTNTGELFF

v_call: TRBV6-1
d_call: TRBD2
clone_size: .
j_call: TRBJ2-5
cdr3_nt: TGTGCCAGCAGTGAATTAGCGGGGACAGAGACCCAGTACTTC
cdr3_aa: CASSELAGTETQYF

v_call: TRBV4-3
d_call: TRBD2
clone_size: few
j_call: TRBJ2-1
cdr3_nt: TGCGCCAGCAGCCAAGAGGGTAGCGGGTTTTACAATGAGCAGTTCTTC
cdr3_aa: CASSQEGSGFYNEQFF

v_call: TRBV24-1
d_call: .
clone_size: .
j_call: TRBJ1-5
cdr3_nt: TGTGCCATTAGCAGGGGCAATCAGCCCCAGCATTTT
cdr3_aa: CAISRGNQPQHF

v_call: TRBV2
d_call: .
clone_size: .
j_call: TRBJ2-7
cdr3_nt: TGTGCCAGCAGTGATGTGGCGGTCGAGCAGTACTTC
cdr3_aa: CASSDVAVEQYF

v_call: TRBV12-3/TRBV12-4
d_call: .
clone_size: .
j_call: TRBJ2-7
cdr3_nt: TGTGCCAGCAGTTTAGCGGAAATGGGCAGGGAGGACAGGAAAGTTTACGAGCAGTACTTC
cdr3_aa: CASSLAEMGREDRKVYEQYF

v_call: TRBV24-1
d_call: TRBD2
clone_size: few
j_call: TRBJ2-1
cdr3_nt: TGTGCCACCAGTCGGGGACTAGCGGGAACGGGAACCTACAATGAGCAGTTCTTC
cdr3_aa: CATSRGLAGTGTYNEQFF

v_call: TRBV24-1
d_call: .
clone_size: .
j_call: TRBJ2-1
cdr3_nt: TGTGCCACCAGTGCCGGGGGCTACAATGAGCAGTTCTTC
cdr3_aa: CATSAGGYNEQFF

v_call: TRBV12-3/TRBV12-4
d_call: .
clone_size: few
j_call: TRBJ2-3
cdr3_nt: TGTGCCAGCGGTCTTTGGGCCCCAGATACGCAGTATTTT
cdr3_aa: CASGLWAPDTQYF

v_call: TRBV13
d_call: .
clone_size: few
j_call: TRBJ2-5
cdr3_nt: TGTGCCAGCAGCTTTAGGGCGGGGGCGCTGAGGGAGACCCAGTACTTC
cdr3_aa: CASSFRAGALRETQYF

v_call: TRBV5-1
d_call: TRBD2
clone_size: few
j_call: TRBJ2-2
cdr3_nt: TGCGCCAGCAGCTTGGAAGCTGGGAGGGCGAACGGGGAGCTGTTTTTT
cdr3_aa: CASSLEAGRANGELFF

v_call: TRBV2
d_call: TRBD2
clone_size: .
j_call: TRBJ2-1
cdr3_nt: TGTGCCAGCAGTTTCAAGGGGGCGAAAACTAGCGGGAGGCTCAATGAGCAGTTCTTC
cdr3_aa: CASSFKGAKTSGRLNEQFF

v_call: TRBV6-2/TRBV6-3
d_call: TRBD2
clone_size: .
j_call: TRBJ2-4
cdr3_nt: TGTGCCAGCAGTCAACTGACTAGCGGGAGGCCCAAAAACATTCAGTACTTC
cdr3_aa: CASSQLTSGRPKNIQYF